This T cell receptor beta chain was obtained from a study of T cells in localized non-small cell lung cancer. This table comes from immunoSEQ multiplex PCR, and its TCRdb copy is limited to in-frame clones, with some not included. The sample carries approximately 150,000 clones, around 90% recorded once. The clonotype originates from a female donor of 60 years or more with stage I lung adenocarcinoma. The material sequenced was peripheral blood, taken before any cancer treatment.

CDR3 residues: CASNSGVDTDTQYF. The CDR3 DNA follows: TGTGCCAGTAACTCCGGGGTGGATACAGATACGCAGTATTTT. V and J are TRBV19 and TRBJ2-3; D might be TRBD2 (5 bases). The CDR3 sequence is 14 residues long. Deletions cut 7 bases from V and 3 bases from J, with 14 bases between. CDR1 and CDR2 from the germline V gene are LNHDA and SQIVND (reference sequence).